This T cell receptor (beta chain) was documented in a study of T cells after yellow fever vaccination. Study as a whole: The SMART-Seq v4 Ultra Low Input method served to prepare the low-cell-number fractions. General observations from the study: Reappearance after the booster was observed for most primary-vaccination clones (about 96% CD4, around 90% CD8). Secondary responses were weaker yet peaked faster, day 5 versus 15.

TCRdb re-called the 5' RACE reads through MiXCR, storing one row per CDR3 protein. Altogether 300,000 to 400,000 distinct CDR3 sequences are present, 8% to 9.5% being singletons, with the ten largest covering 15% to 20%. CDR3 length: 14 residues. V gave up 1 base and J gave up 6 bases, with 11 bases separating them. The table lists this clonotype with a few counts. Its antigen is not known. This sequence originates from a man aged 18 to 29 who received the YFV17D yellow fever vaccine. V and J are TRBV12-3 or TRBV12-4 and TRBJ2-3; D remains ambiguous. This material consisted of PBMCs, taken roughly seven weeks after the first yellow fever vaccination. The chain's CDR3 is CASSLGSIGDTQYF. The CDR3 DNA reads TGTGCCAGCAGTTTAGGATCGATCGGGGATACGCAGTATTTT.